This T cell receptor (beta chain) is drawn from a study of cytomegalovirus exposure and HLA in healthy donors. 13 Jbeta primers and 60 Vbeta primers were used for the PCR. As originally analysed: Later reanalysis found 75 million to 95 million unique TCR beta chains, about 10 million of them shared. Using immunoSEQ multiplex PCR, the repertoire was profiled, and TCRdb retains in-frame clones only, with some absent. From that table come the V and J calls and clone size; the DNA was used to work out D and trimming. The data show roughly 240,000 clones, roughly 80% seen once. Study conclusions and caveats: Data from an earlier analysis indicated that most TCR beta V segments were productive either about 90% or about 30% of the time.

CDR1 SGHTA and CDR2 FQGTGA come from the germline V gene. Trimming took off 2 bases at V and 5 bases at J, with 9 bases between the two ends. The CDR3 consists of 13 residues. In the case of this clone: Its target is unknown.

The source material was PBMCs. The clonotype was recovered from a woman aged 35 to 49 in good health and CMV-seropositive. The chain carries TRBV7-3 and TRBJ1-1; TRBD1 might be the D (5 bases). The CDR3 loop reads CASSLERGTEAFF. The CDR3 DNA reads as TGTGCCAGCAGCTTAGAAAGGGGAACTGAAGCTTTCTTT.